This TCR beta chain was sequenced for a study of a mutant IDH1 vaccine in newly diagnosed glioma. Clones were read by immunoSEQ multiplex PCR, and TCRdb kept only the in-frame ones, dropping some. In the table there are over 60,000 clones, around 91% of which are singletons. The time point denotes: week 11, during vaccination. Topical imiquimod accompanied each vaccine dose, which consisted of 300 ug of mutant IDH1 20-mer peptide. With respect to this clone: What it binds is unknown.

The CDR3 has 13 residues. CDR1 is MNHEY, CDR2 SMNVEV, per germline (reference sequence). The V gene end was trimmed by 8 bases and the J gene end by 1 base; junction bases not matched to a gene: 1. The chain combines TRBV27 with TRBJ1-5; 8 positions match TRBD1. Sequencing was performed on PBMCs, taken from a glioma patient whose treatment included an IDH1 peptide vaccine. The TCR was taken from a man in his forties with glioma. In DNA, the CDR3 is TGTGCCAGCTGGACAGGGAGCAATCAGCCCCAGCATTTT. Translating gives CASWTGSNQPQHF.